This T cell receptor (beta chain) was obtained from a study of vaccination and CD4 T cells after COVID-19. One entry per CDR3 protein, called by TCRdb with MiXCR from the PCR reads. The sample shows approximately 19,000 distinct CDR3 sequences, approximately 59% of them seen only once. The CDR3 is 16 amino acids. Germline V CDR1 and CDR2: DFQATT, SNEGSKA (reference sequence). Trimming left V 2 bases short and J 0 bases short, with 16 bases between. Sequencing was performed on CD4+ T cells from blood, taken before SARS-CoV-2 vaccination. This TCR came from a human donor who had recovered from COVID-19. V and J are TRBV20-1 and TRBJ2-5; D might be TRBD2 (6 bases). CDR3 bases: TGCAGTGCTAGATCCCTAGGGGAGGAAGACCAAGAGACCCAGTACTTC. Protein: CSARSLGEEDQETQYF.